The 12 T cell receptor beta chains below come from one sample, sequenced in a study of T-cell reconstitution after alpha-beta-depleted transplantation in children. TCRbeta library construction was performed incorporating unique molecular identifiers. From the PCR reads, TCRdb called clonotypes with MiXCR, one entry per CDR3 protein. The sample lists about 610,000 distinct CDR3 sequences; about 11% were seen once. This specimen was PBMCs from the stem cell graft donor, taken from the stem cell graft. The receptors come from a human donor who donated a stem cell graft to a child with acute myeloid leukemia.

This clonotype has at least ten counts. In DNA form, the CDR3 reads TGCGCCAGCAGCTCGACCCAAGAGACCCAGTACTTC. Protein product: CASSSTQETQYF. This chain connects TRBV5-1 to TRBJ2-5; unclear D gene. Germline V gene sequence: CDR1 SGHRS, CDR2 YFSETQ. The CDR3 contains 12 residues. V shed 3 bases and J shed 1 base, with 4 bases lying between them.

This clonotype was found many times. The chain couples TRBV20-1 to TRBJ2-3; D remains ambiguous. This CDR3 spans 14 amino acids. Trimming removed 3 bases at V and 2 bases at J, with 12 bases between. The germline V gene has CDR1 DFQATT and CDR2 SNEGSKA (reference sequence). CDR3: CSARRQATTDTQYF. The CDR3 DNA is TGCAGTGCTAGGCGGCAGGCAACCACAGATACGCAGTATTTT.

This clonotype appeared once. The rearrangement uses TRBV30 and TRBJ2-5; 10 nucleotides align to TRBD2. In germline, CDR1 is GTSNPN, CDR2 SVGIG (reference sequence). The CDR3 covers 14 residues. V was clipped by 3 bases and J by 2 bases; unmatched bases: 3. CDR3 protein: CAWSPLAGQETQYF. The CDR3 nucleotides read TGTGCCTGGAGCCCACTAGCGGGACAAGAGACCCAGTACTTC.

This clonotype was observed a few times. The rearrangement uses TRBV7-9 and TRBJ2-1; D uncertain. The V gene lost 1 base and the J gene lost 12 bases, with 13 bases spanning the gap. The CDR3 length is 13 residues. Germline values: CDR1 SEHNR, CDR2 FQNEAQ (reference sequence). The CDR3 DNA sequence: TGTGCCAGCAGCTTAGAAGACTCGTTCCGGCAGTTCTTC. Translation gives CASSLEDSFRQFF.

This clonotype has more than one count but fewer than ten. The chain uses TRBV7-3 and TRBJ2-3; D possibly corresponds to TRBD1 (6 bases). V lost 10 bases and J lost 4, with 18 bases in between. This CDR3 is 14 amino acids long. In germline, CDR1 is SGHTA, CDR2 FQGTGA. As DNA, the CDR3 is TGTGCCACTTCGGACAGACGAGGGGCAGATACGCAGTATTTT. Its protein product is CATSDRRGADTQYF.

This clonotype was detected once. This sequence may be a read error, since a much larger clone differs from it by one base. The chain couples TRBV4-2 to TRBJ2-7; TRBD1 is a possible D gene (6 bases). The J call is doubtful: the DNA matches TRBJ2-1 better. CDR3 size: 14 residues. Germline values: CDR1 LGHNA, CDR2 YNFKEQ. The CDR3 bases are TGTGCCAGCAGCCAGGACAGCCTCTCCTACGAGCAGTTCTTC. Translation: CASSQDSLSYEQFF.

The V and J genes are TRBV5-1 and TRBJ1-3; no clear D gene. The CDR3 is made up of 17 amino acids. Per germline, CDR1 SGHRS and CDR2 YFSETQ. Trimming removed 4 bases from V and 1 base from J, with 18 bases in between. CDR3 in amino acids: CASSTTTGTNSGNTIYF. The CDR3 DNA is TGCGCCAGCAGCACGACTACGGGAACAAATTCTGGAAACACCATATATTTT.

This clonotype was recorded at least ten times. The CDR3 sequence: CASSLANSLNGYTF. DNA of the CDR3: TGTGCCAGCAGTTTAGCGAACAGCCTTAATGGCTACACCTTC. This chain links TRBV28 with TRBJ1-2; the D is unclear. This CDR3 is built from 14 residues. In germline, CDR1 is MDHEN, CDR2 SYDVKM. The germline V and J ends were trimmed by 2 bases and 6 bases, with 13 bases remaining between them.

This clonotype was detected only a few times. CDR3 in DNA: TGTGCCAGCAGCTTAAAAAACTCCGCGAACACCGGGGAGCTGTTTTTT. This codes for CASSLKNSANTGELFF. The genes are TRBV7-3 and TRBJ2-2, with D unresolved. CDR3 length: 16 residues. Germline V gene lookup returns CDR1 SGHTA and CDR2 FQGTGA. Trimming took off 1 base at V and 0 bases at J, with 9 bases between the two ends.

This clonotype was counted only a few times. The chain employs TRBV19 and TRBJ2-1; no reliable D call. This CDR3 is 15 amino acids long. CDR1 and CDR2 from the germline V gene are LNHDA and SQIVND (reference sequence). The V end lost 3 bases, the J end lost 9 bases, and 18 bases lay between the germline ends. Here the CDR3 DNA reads TGTGCCAGTAGTATGGCGACTCTTCCGGGCAGTGAGCAGTTCTTC. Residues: CASSMATLPGSEQFF.

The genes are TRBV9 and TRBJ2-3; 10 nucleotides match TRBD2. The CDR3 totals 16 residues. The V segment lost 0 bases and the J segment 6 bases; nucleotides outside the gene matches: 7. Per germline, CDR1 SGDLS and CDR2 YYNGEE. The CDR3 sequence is CASSVEQAGGPDTQYF. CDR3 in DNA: TGTGCCAGCAGCGTAGAGCAAGCGGGAGGGCCGGATACGCAGTATTTT.

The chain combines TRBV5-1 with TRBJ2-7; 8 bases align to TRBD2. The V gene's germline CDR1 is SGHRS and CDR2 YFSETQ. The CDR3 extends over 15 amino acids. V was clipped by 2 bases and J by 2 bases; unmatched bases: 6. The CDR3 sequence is CASSFFSGTAYEQYF. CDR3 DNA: TGCGCCAGCAGCTTCTTTAGCGGGACGGCCTACGAGCAGTACTTC.